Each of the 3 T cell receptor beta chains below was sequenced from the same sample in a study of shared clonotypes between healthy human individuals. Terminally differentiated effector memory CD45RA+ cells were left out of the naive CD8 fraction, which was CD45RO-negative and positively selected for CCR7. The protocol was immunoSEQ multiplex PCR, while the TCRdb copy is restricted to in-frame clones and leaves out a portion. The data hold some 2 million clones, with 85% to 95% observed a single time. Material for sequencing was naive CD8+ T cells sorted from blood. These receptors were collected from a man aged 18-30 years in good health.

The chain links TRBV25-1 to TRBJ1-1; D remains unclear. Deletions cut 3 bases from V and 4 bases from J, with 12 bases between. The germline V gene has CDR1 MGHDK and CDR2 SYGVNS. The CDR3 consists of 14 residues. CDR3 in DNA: TGTGCCAGCAGTGATTCCCAACCCGGCACTGAAGCTTTCTTT. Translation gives CASSDSQPGTEAFF.

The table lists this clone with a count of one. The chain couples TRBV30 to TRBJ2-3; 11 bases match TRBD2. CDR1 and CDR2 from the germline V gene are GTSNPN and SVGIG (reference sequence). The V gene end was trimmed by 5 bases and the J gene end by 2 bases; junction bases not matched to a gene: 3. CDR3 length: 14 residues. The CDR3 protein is CAWATSGITDTQYF. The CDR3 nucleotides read TGTGCCTGGGCGACTAGCGGGATCACAGATACGCAGTATTTT.

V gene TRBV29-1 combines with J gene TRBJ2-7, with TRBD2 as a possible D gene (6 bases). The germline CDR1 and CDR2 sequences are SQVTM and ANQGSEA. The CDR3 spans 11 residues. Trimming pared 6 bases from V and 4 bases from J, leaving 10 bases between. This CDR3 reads CSVHSGYEQYF. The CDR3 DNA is TGCAGCGTACATAGCGGATACGAGCAGTACTTC.